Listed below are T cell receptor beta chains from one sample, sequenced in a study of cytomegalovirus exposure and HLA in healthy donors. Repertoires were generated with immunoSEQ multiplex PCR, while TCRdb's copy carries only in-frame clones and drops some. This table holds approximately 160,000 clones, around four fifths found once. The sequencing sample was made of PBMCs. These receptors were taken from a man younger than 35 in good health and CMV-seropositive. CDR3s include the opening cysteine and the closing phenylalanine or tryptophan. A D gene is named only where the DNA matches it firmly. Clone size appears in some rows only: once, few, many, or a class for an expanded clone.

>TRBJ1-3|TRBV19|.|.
TGTGCCAGTGGGGGGGGAAGATCTGGAAACACCATATATTTT
CASGGGRSGNTIYF
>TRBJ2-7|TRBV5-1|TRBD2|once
TGCGCCAGCAGCATTCAGACTAGCGGGAGTATGAATCCTTCCTACGAGCAGTACTTC
CASSIQTSGSMNPSYEQYF
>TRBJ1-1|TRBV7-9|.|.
TGTGCCAGCAGCCCCCGAGGCACTGAAGCTTTCTTT
CASSPRGTEAFF
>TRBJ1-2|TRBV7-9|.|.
TGTGCCAGCAGCTCCACAGGAAACTATGGCTACACCTTC
CASSSTGNYGYTF
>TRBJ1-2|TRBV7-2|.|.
TGTGCCAGCAGCTTAGGGAGACAGTTATTCTATGGCTACACCTTC
CASSLGRQLFYGYTF
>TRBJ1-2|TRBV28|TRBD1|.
TGTGCCAGCAGCACCCCCGGGGGACAGGGCCCCAACTATGGCTACACCTTC
CASSTPGGQGPNYGYTF
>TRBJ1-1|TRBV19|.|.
TGTGCCAGTAGGCGGGCCGGAGGAGCTTTCTTT
CASRRAGGAFF
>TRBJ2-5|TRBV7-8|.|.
TGTGCCAGCAGCCGTCTTAGCGGAGCGGAGACCCAGTACTTC
CASSRLSGAETQYF
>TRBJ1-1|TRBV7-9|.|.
TGTGCCAGCAGCTTAGGCTCCAGGGGCAACACTGAAGCTTTCTTT
CASSLGSRGNTEAFF
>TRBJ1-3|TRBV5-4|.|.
TGTGCCAGCAGCTTAGGGGGGGGGTATGCTGGAAACACCATATATTTT
CASSLGGGYAGNTIYF
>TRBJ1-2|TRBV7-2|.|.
TGTGCCAGCACCGTCATACGTGGAGCTAACTATGGCTACACCTTC
CASTVIRGANYGYTF
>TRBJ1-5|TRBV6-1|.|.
TGTGCCAGCAGTGATCCAGGATGGCAGCCCCAGCATTTT
CASSDPGWQPQHF
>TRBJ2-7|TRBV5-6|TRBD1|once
TGTGCCAGCAGCTTCCGGACAGGGGACTACGAGCAGTACTTC
CASSFRTGDYEQYF
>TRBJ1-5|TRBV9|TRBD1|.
TGTGCCAGCAGCGTAGGGACAGGGGGTAGCAATCAGCCCCAGCATTTT
CASSVGTGGSNQPQHF
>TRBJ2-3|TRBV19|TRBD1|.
TGTGCCAGCAGGGGGCGCATCCCAGATACGCAGTATTTT
CASRGRIPDTQYF
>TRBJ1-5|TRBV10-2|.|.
TGCGCCAGCAGTGAGTCGCCAGGGAATAGCAATCAGCCCCAGCATTTT
CASSESPGNSNQPQHF
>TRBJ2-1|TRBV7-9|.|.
TGTGCCAGCAGCTTAGCGATAAGAGGACAGATCTACAATGAGCAGTTCTTC
CASSLAIRGQIYNEQFF
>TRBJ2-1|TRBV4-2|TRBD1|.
TGTGCCAGCAGCCAAGATTGGGGACAGGGATACAATGAGCAGTTCTTC
CASSQDWGQGYNEQFF
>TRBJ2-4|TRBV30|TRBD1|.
TGTGCCTGGGCGCAGGGGGCTAGGGTAGCCAAAAACATTCAGTACTTC
CAWAQGARVAKNIQYF
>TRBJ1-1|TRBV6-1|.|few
TGTGCCAGCAGCTCCCTCAGGAACACTGAAGCTTTCTTT
CASSSLRNTEAFF
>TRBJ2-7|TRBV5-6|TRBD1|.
TGTGCCAGCAGCTTGCTCTTACTTGCAGGGGGCACGATAACCTACGAGCAGTACTTC
CASSLLLLAGGTITYEQYF
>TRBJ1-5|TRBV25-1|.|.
TGTGCCAGCAGTGACTCTCTGTATAGCAATCAGCCCCAGCATTTT
CASSDSLYSNQPQHF
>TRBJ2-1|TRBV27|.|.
TGTGCCAGCAGTCTCTTAGCGAGCAATGAGCAGTTCTTC
CASSLLASNEQFF
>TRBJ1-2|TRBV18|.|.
TGTGCCAGCTCACGCCGGGACATGCAGAGATCATGGACTAACTATGGCTACACCTTC
CASSRRDMQRSWTNYGYTF
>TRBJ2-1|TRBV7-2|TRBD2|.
TGTGCCAGCAGCGTAAGCGGGAGGGAGGGTCGTAGTGAGCAGTTCTTC
CASSVSGREGRSEQFF
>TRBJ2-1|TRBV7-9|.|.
TGTGCCAGCAGCTTAGGTCTGAATGAGCAGTTCTTC
CASSLGLNEQFF
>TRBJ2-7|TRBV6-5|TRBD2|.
TGTGCCAGCAGTTATAGTGGGGGGGAGTACGAGCAGTACTTC
CASSYSGGEYEQYF
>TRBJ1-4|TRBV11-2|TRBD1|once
TGTGCCAGCAGCTTAGATGTGGGGACAGGGGGCCGGAGTGAAAAACTGTTTTTT
CASSLDVGTGGRSEKLFF
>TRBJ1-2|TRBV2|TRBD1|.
TGTGCCAGCAGCACGGGACAGGGGGTTGAGGGCTACACCTTC
CASSTGQGVEGYTF
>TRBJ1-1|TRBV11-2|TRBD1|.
TGTGCCAGCAGCTCCCGGGACAGGGGGCGAAAAGCTTTCTTT
CASSSRDRGRKAFF
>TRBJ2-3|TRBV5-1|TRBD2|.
TGCGCCAGCAGCCCGGGACTAGCGGGGGCCACAGATACGCAGTATTTT
CASSPGLAGATDTQYF
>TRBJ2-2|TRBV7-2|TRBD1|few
TGTGCCAGCAGCTTCCGGGACAGGGGGCTTCTAGCGGGATCCGGGGAGCTGTTTTTT
CASSFRDRGLLAGSGELFF
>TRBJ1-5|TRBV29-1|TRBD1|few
TGCAGCGTTGAGTCGCTGGGACAGGGGACCAATCAGCCCCAGCATTTT
CSVESLGQGTNQPQHF
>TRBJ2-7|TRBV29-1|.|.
TGCAGCGCTGGGGACTCCCCTGCCTACGAGCAGTACTTC
CSAGDSPAYEQYF